This T cell receptor (beta chain) came from a study of human T cells and chemical hapten exposure. Looking at the study overall: Diphenylcyclopropenone was applied weekly to patients' scalps across the roughly 24-week study. DPC (0.01%) was patch tested on the upper back and read at 6 days.

CDR1 is MNHEY, CDR2 SVGAGI, per germline. V lost 3 bases and J lost 2; bases outside the gene matches: 7. The CDR3 runs to 16 residues. Findings and caveats of the study: Controls had significantly fewer large CDR3 similarity clusters than were formed by expanded TCRs. Alopecia in all donors means immunity may differ from healthy individuals.

Time point meaning: patch test 2, 6 weeks after DPC sensitization. Treatment specified: therapeutic diphenylcyclopropenone sensitization with weekly scalp DPC. TCRdb processed the RACE reads anew with MiXCR; each CDR3 protein has one entry. Altogether a few hundred thousand distinct CDR3 sequences are present, around 6% being singletons, with the ten largest covering about 5%. This clonotype showed up just a few times. The antigen is unknown. J is TRBJ2-1 and V is TRBV6-5, with 7 nucleotides matching TRBD2. The source is a young woman with alopecia areata. Some clones in this sample may be carry-over from other donors' samples. Sequenced here: whole blood, sampled in connection with sensitization to the hapten diphenylcyclopropenone (DPC). Written as DNA, the CDR3 is TGTGCCAGCAGTTATTCAACAGCGGGGACCTACAATGAGCAGTTCTTC. Its translation is CASSYSTAGTYNEQFF.